The 23 T cell receptor beta chains below were found in one sample sequenced in a study of blood T cell repertoires in COVID-19. The protocol was immunoSEQ multiplex PCR, while the TCRdb copy is restricted to in-frame clones and leaves out a portion. Of roughly 200,000 clones in the sample, 88% are singletons; the top ten hold roughly 5.6%. Sequenced: peripheral blood. These receptors were taken from a middle-aged man with active or convalescent COVID-19.

The chain joins TRBV6-5 to TRBJ1-1; TRBD1 matches 10 bases. CDR3 size: 12 residues. Trimming at V came to 10 bases and at J to 4 bases, leaving 3 bases not matched to a gene. Germline V gene sequence: CDR1 MNHEY, CDR2 SVGAGI. This CDR3 is CATGQGGTEAFF. The CDR3 DNA sequence: TGTGCCACAGGACAGGGGGGCACTGAAGCTTTCTTT.

This clone was detected once. The chain is built from TRBV5-5 and TRBJ1-3, with TRBD1 identical over 8 bases. Germline V lookup: CDR1 SGHKS, CDR2 YYEKEE (reference sequence). This CDR3 has 15 amino acids. V gave up 0 bases and J gave up 4 bases; unmatched junction bases: 3. CDR3 protein: CASSLDPGGGNTIYF. The CDR3 bases are TGTGCCAGCAGCTTGGATCCAGGGGGCGGAAACACCATATATTTT.

The rearrangement uses TRBV6-5 and TRBJ1-1; tentatively, D is TRBD1 (6 bases). The germline V and J ends were trimmed by 0 bases and 1 base, with 9 bases remaining between them. The germline CDR1 and CDR2 sequences are MNHEY and SVGAGI. The CDR3 totals 15 residues. The CDR3 spells CASSYSRGGNTEAFF. Here the CDR3 DNA reads TGTGCCAGCAGTTACTCGCGAGGGGGGAACACTGAAGCTTTCTTT.

The genes are TRBV28 and TRBJ2-7; 12 bases map to TRBD1. Germline lookup yields CDR1 MDHEN and CDR2 SYDVKM. This CDR3 region has 15 residues. The ends lost 6 bases at V and 6 bases at J; junction bases unmatched: 9. CDR3 in amino acids: CASRVTGQGAFEQYF. CDR3 nucleotide sequence: TGTGCCAGCAGAGTTACGGGACAGGGGGCGTTCGAGCAGTACTTC.

CDR3 in DNA: TGCGCCAGCAGCTTGGGGAGCACAGGGGGTGTAGAAGAGCAGTTCTTC. Its protein is CASSLGSTGGVEEQFF. The chain has TRBV5-1 and TRBJ2-1; TRBD1 matches at 8 bases. V trimming: 0 bases; J trimming: 10 bases; junction bases outside the gene matches: 12. This CDR3 contains 16 residues. The germline gives CDR1 SGHRS, CDR2 YFSETQ.

The genes are TRBV24-1 and TRBJ2-2; 14 bases fit TRBD2. Germline V lookup: CDR1 KGHDR, CDR2 SFDVKD. With V trimmed by 3 bases and J by 6 bases, 8 bases remained unmatched. The CDR3 runs 18 residues. Written as DNA, the CDR3 is TGTGCCACCAGTGATGCTGGGACTAGCGGGGGTTTCGCCGGGGAGCTGTTTTTT. It specifies CATSDAGTSGGFAGELFF.

This clone was observed at least ten times. In the same sample, other DNA sequences code for this CDR3. The CDR3 region has the DNA TGTGCCAGCAGTTCAGGGGGAGAGGAGGGACAGGGAGCGATCTACGAGCAGTACTTC. Residues: CASSSGGEEGQGAIYEQYF. The V gene is TRBV6-2 or TRBV6-3, the J gene TRBJ2-7; 9 nucleotides align to TRBD1. Germline-derived CDR1 and CDR2 are MNHEY and SVGEGT. V lost 4 bases and J lost 3; bases outside the gene matches: 19. This CDR3 has 19 amino acids.

This chain links TRBV6-1 with TRBJ1-1; TRBD1 is a possible D gene (5 bases). The V end was cut by 0 bases, the J end by 10 bases, with 18 bases between. The CDR3 loop spans 15 amino acids. Germline CDR1 reads MNHNS; CDR2 reads SASEGT. This CDR3 reads CASSEAVPTGTRAFF. The CDR3 nucleotides are TGTGCCAGCAGTGAAGCGGTTCCCACAGGAACGAGAGCTTTCTTT.

This clone was observed a single time. The chain employs TRBV18 and TRBJ2-5; D is perhaps TRBD1 (6 bases). The CDR3 sequence is 14 residues long. V was shortened by 4 bases and J by 5 bases, with 14 bases between the two germline ends. Germline CDR1 KGHSH, CDR2 LQKENI. CDR3 in amino acids: CASSLFGQGETQYF. The CDR3 nucleotides read TGTGCCAGCTCACTCTTTGGGCAGGGGGAGACCCAGTACTTC.

The chain has TRBV24-1 and TRBJ1-5; 9 positions agree with TRBD1. Germline CDR1 reads KGHDR; CDR2 reads SFDVKD. This CDR3 has 14 residues. Unmatched junction bases numbered 4, after V lost 4 bases and J lost 7 bases. The CDR3 sequence is CATSEGQGIQPQHF. CDR3 bases: TGTGCCACCAGTGAGGGACAGGGAATACAGCCCCAGCATTTT.

This rearrangement joins TRBV7-9 to TRBJ2-7; TRBD2 agrees at 7 bases. In germline, CDR1 is SEHNR, CDR2 FQNEAQ (reference sequence). V was clipped by 1 base and J by 2 bases; unmatched bases: 8. The CDR3 has 16 residues. The CDR3 DNA sequence: TGTGCCAGCAGCTTAGGCTCCGGGAGCGGGGCCTACGAGCAGTACTTC. It encodes CASSLGSGSGAYEQYF.

This clone has only a few counts. The chain recombines TRBV29-1 with TRBJ1-5; 9 bases fit TRBD1. V shed 4 bases and J 2 bases; nucleotides not matched to a gene: 6. Germline values: CDR1 SQVTM, CDR2 ANQGSEA. This CDR3 region has 15 residues. DNA for the CDR3: TGCAGCGTTGGAGGGACAGGGAGTGGCAATCAGCCCCAGCATTTT. This encodes CSVGGTGSGNQPQHF. The entire variable domain, with the rest obtained from reference TRBV29-1 and TRBJ1-5, is as follows: SAVISQKPSRDICQRGTSLTIQCQVDSQVTMMFWYRQQPGQSLTLIATANQGSEATYESGFVIDKFPISRPNLTFSTLTVSNMSPEDSSIYLCSVGGTGSGNQPQHFGDGTRLSIL.

The rearrangement uses TRBV30 and TRBJ2-1; 7 bases line up with TRBD2. Per the germline V gene, CDR1 is GTSNPN and CDR2 is SVGIG (reference sequence). This CDR3 region has 17 residues. After removal of 0 bases from V and 10 bases from J, the junction contained 18 bases not matched to a gene. The CDR3: CAWSVLGAGVRSGEQFF. CDR3 bases: TGTGCCTGGAGTGTACTAGGGGCGGGAGTGCGTTCGGGGGAGCAGTTCTTC.

This clone was seen just once. The rearrangement uses TRBV5-6 and TRBJ2-7; 7 bases match TRBD1. The germline CDR1 and CDR2 sequences are SGHDT and YYEEEE. Trimming cost V 4 bases and J 6 bases; bases outside gene matches: 16. The CDR3 spans 16 residues. CDR3 sequence reads: CASSHNLPGQHSEQYF. In nucleotides, the CDR3 is TGTGCCAGCAGCCACAACTTGCCGGGACAGCATTCCGAGCAGTACTTC.

The V call is TRBV25-1, the J call TRBJ2-2; D remains unclear. The V gene's germline CDR1 is MGHDK and CDR2 SYGVNS. Trimming removed 3 bases from V and 1 base from J, with 9 bases in between. The CDR3 consists of 15 residues. The DNA for the CDR3 is TGTGCCAGCAGTGACTTCACAGTGAACACCGGGGAGCTGTTTTTT. Protein product: CASSDFTVNTGELFF.

The chain uses TRBV30 and TRBJ2-1; 7 bases are a match to TRBD1. V dropped 5 bases and J dropped 0; count of bases not matched to a gene: 4. The CDR3 runs 14 residues. The germline V gene has CDR1 GTSNPN and CDR2 SVGIG (reference sequence). DNA for the CDR3: TGTGCCTGGGTGGACAGGAGCTCCTACAATGAGCAGTTCTTC. This encodes CAWVDRSSYNEQFF.

The chain employs TRBV19 and TRBJ1-6, with unresolved D. V lost 10 bases and J 0 bases, leaving 13 bases between the germline ends. The germline V gene encodes CDR1 LNHDA and CDR2 SQIVND (reference sequence). CDR3 length equals 15 residues. The CDR3: CATMSRDSYNSPLHF. The DNA of the CDR3 is TGTGCCACCATGAGTCGGGACTCCTATAATTCACCCCTCCACTTT.

The V gene is TRBV5-4, the J gene TRBJ2-7; TRBD1 matches 9 bases. Germline CDR1 is SGHNT and CDR2 is YYREEE (reference sequence). The CDR3 loop spans 15 amino acids. Trimming at V came to 1 base and at J to 5 bases, leaving 7 bases not matched to a gene. The CDR3 sequence: CASSLTGTGFDEQYF. The CDR3 DNA is TGTGCCAGCAGCTTGACCGGGACAGGGTTTGACGAGCAGTACTTC.

The rearrangement links TRBV7-2 to TRBJ2-2; 9 bases align to TRBD1. V lost 0 bases and J lost 6; bases outside the gene matches: 8. This CDR3 is built from 17 residues. CDR1 and CDR2 from the germline V gene are SGHTA and FQGNSA. The CDR3 spells CASSLASRTGVAGELFF. The CDR3 DNA is TGTGCCAGCAGCTTAGCGTCTAGGACAGGGGTTGCCGGGGAGCTGTTTTTT. The full variable domain, rest sourced from reference TRBV7-2 and TRBJ2-2, is GAGVSQSPSNKVTEKGKDVELRCDPISGHTALYWYRQSLGQGLEFLIYFQGNSAPDKSGLPSDRFSAERTGGSVSTLTIQRTQQEDSAVYLCASSLASRTGVAGELFFGEGSRLTVL.

The chain has TRBV5-6 and TRBJ2-7, with 10 bases lining up with TRBD1. Germline lookup yields CDR1 SGHDT and CDR2 YYEEEE. V shed 6 bases and J 6 bases; nucleotides not matched to a gene: 12. The CDR3 covers 15 residues. The CDR3 bases are TGTGCCAGCACAAGGACCGGGACAGGGGTTTTCGAGCAGTACTTC. Amino acids: CASTRTGTGVFEQYF.

V is TRBV19 and J is TRBJ2-3; D perhaps matches TRBD1 (6 bases). The V and J ends lost 0 bases and 0 bases respectively, with 22 bases between them. The CDR3 runs to 20 residues. Germline V gene lookup returns CDR1 LNHDA and CDR2 SQIVND (reference sequence). For the CDR3, the DNA is TGTGCCAGTAGTATAGACGGCAGGGGAAGCCCACCAACTAGCACAGATACGCAGTATTTT. It is translated as CASSIDGRGSPPTSTDTQYF. Full variable domain (outside the CDR3, taken from reference TRBV19 and TRBJ2-3): DGGITQSPKYLFRKEGQNVTLSCEQNLNHDAMYWYRQDPGQGLRLIYYSQIVNDFQKGDIAEGYSVSREKKESFPLTVTSAQKNPTAFYLCASSIDGRGSPPTSTDTQYFGPGTRLTVL.

V usage is TRBV2 and J usage is TRBJ1-4; TRBD1 aligns across 7 bases. This CDR3 comprises 14 residues. CDR1 and CDR2 (germline): SNHLY, FYNNEI. With 3 bases clipped from V and 8 bases from J, the junction kept 6 bases outside the gene matches. This CDR3 reads CASSESRGEEKLFF. The CDR3 DNA reads TGTGCCAGCAGTGAGTCCAGGGGGGAGGAAAAACTGTTTTTT.

This chain connects TRBV6-5 to TRBJ2-1; TRBD1 matches 10 bases. Per germline, CDR1 MNHEY and CDR2 SVGAGI. The trim removed 6 bases at V and 2 bases at J, leaving 4 bases unmatched. This CDR3 is built from 15 residues. CDR3 nucleotide sequence: TGTGCCAGCAGCCCGGACAGGGGGACCTACAATGAGCAGTTCTTC. This translates into CASSPDRGTYNEQFF.